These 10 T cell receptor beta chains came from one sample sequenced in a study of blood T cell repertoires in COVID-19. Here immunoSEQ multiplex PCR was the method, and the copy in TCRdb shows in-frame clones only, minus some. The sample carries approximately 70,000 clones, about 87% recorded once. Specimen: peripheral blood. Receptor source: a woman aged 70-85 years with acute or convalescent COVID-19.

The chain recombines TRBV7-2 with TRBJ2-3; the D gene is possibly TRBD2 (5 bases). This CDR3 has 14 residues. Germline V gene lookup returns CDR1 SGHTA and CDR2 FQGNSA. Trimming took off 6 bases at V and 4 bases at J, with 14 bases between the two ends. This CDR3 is CASSSRTRADTQYF. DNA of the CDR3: TGTGCCAGCAGTTCTAGGACTCGCGCAGATACGCAGTATTTT.

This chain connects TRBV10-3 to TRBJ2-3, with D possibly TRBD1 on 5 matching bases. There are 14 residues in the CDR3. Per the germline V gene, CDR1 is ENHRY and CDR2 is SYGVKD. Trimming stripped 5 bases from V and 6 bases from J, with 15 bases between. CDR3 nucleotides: TGTGCCATCAGTAAAACAGGCGACTCCGATACGCAGTATTTT. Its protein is CAISKTGDSDTQYF.

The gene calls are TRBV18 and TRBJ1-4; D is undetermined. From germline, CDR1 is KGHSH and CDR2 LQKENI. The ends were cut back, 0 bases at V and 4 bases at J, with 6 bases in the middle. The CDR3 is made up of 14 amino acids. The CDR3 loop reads CASSPPSVNEKLFF. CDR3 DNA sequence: TGTGCCAGCTCACCACCATCGGTTAATGAAAAACTGTTTTTT.

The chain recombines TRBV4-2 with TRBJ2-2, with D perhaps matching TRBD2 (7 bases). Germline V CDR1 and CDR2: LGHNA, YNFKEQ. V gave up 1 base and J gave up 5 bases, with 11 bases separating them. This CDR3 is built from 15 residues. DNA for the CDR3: TGTGCCAGCAGCCAAGCGGAGGGGGGGACCGGGGAGCTGTTTTTT. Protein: CASSQAEGGTGELFF.

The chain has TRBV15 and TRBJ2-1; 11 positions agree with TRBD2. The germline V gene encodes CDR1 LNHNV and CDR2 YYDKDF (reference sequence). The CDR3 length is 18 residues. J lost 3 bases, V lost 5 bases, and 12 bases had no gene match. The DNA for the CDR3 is TGTGCCACCAGCTCCTCGTTGGCACTAGCGGGGGACTACAATGAGCAGTTCTTC. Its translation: CATSSSLALAGDYNEQFF.

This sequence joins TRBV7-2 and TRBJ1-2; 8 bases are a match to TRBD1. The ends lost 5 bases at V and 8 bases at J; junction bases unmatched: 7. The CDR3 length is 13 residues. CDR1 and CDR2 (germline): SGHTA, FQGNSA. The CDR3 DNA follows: TGTGCCAGCAGCCGTCAGGGGGCGCAAGGCTACACCTTC. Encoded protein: CASSRQGAQGYTF. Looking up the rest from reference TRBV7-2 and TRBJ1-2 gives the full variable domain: GAGVSQSPSNKVTEKGKDVELRCDPISGHTALYWYRQSLGQGLEFLIYFQGNSAPDKSGLPSDRFSAERTGGSVSTLTIQRTQQEDSAVYLCASSRQGAQGYTFGSGTRLTVV.

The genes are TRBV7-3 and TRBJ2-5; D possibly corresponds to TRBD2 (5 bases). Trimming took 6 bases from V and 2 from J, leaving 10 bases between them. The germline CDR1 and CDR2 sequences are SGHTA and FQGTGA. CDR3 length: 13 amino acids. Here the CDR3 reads CASSTGYQETQYF. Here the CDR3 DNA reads TGTGCCAGCAGTACGGGGTATCAAGAGACCCAGTACTTC.

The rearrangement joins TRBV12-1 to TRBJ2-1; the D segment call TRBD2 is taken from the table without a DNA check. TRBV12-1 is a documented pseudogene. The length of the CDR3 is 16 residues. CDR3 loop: CASSPPGGSGSNEQFF. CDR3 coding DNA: TGTGCCAGCAGCCCCCCCGGGGGTAGCGGGAGCAATGAGCAGTTCTTC.

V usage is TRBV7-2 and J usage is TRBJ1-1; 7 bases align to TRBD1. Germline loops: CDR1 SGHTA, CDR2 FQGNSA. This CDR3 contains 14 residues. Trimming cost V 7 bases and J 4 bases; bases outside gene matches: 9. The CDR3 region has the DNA TGTGCCAGCACATCCAGGGGGGATTTCACTGAAGCTTTCTTT. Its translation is CASTSRGDFTEAFF.

CDR3 DNA: TGTGCCAGCAGCCCCCCGGACAGGGACGATAAGCCCCAGCATTTT. Its translation is CASSPPDRDDKPQHF. The gene calls are TRBV7-3 and TRBJ1-5, with 8 bases identical to TRBD1. V lost 5 bases to trimming and J lost 8 bases; unmatched junction nucleotides: 11. Germline V gene lookup returns CDR1 SGHTA and CDR2 FQGTGA. CDR3 length: 15 amino acids. The full variable domain, completed using reference TRBV7-3 and TRBJ1-5, is GAGVSQTPSNKVTEKGKYVELRCDPISGHTALYWYRQSLGQGPEFLIYFQGTGAADDSGLPNDRFFAVRPEGSVSTLKIQRTERGDSAVYLCASSPPDRDDKPQHFGDGTRLSIL.